One TCR beta chain is described in this entry. What it binds is unknown. RNA transcripts served as template for amplifying TCR beta CDR3 sequences. An opening RT-PCR round employed HTBI primers and preceded a second-round multiplex PCR. TCRdb fed the multiplex PCR reads into MiXCR, producing one record per CDR3 protein. The top ten clones hold roughly 9.8% of a sample with about 480,000 distinct CDR3 sequences, 13% to 15% of them seen once. The study excluded patients with other autoimmune diseases, uncontrolled infections, pregnancy or lactation. The germline V gene encodes CDR1 LNHDA and CDR2 SQIVND (reference sequence). V was pared by 4 bases and J by 0 bases, with 21 bases between. CDR3 length: 18 amino acids. This sample is part of a study of Graves' ophthalmopathy and Graves' hyperthyroidism. Overall study: At the time of initial diagnosis and before any treatment, peripheral blood was collected. General study findings and limits: A model of 13 signatures distinguished ophthalmopathy from stable hyperthyroidism at approximately 89% sensitivity and nearly 82% specificity.

The rearrangement links TRBV19 to TRBJ1-1; D perhaps matches TRBD1 (6 bases). The origin of this receptor is a woman between 25 and 40 years old with Graves' ophthalmopathy. Material for sequencing was blood. The CDR3 nucleotides read TGTGCCAGTAGTAAGGGGGGTCCCGGGACGGTTTTGAACACTGAAGCTTTCTTT. It yields the protein CASSKGGPGTVLNTEAFF.